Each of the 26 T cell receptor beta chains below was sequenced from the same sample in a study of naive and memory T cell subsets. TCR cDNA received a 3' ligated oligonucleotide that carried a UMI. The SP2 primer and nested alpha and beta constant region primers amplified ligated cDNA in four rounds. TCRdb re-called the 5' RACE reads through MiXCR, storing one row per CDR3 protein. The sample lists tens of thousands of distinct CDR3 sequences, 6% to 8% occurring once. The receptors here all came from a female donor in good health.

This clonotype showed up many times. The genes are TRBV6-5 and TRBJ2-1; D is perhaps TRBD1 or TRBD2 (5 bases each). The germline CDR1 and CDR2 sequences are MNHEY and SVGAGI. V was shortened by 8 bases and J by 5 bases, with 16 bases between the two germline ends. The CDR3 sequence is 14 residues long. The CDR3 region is CASWGSVTDNEQFF. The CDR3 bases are TGTGCCAGCTGGGGGAGTGTAACCGACAATGAGCAGTTCTTC.

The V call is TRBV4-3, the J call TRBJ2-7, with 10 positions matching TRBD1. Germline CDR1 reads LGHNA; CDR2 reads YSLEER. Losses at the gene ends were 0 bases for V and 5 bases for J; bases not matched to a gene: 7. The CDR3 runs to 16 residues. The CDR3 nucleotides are TGCGCCAGCAGCCAAGATCTAGGACAGGGGGTTGACGAGCAGTACTTC. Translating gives CASSQDLGQGVDEQYF.

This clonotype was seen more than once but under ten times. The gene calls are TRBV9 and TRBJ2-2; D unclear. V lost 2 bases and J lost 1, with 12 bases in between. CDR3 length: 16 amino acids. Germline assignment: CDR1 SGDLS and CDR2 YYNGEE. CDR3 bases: TGTGCCAGCAGCGTCCTCGCAGCCCAGAACACCGGGGAGCTGTTTTTT. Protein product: CASSVLAAQNTGELFF.

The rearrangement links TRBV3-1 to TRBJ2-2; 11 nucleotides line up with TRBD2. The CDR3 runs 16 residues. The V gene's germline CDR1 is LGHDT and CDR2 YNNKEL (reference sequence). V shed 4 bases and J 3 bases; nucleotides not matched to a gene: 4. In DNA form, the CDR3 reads TGTGCCAGCAGCCCCAGGACTAGCGGGTACACCGGGGAGCTGTTTTTT. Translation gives CASSPRTSGYTGELFF.

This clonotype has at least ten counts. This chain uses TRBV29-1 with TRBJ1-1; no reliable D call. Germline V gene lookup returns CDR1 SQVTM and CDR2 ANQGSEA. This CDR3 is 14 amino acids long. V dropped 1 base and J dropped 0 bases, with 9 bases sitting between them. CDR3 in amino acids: CSVEGVAVNTEAFF. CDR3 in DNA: TGCAGCGTTGAAGGGGTGGCGGTGAACACTGAAGCTTTCTTT.

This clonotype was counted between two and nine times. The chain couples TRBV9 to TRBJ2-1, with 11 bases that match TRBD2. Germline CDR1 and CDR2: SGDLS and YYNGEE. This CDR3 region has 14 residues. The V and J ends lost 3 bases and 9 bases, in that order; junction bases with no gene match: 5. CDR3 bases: TGTGCCAGCAGCGGACTAGCGGGGTACGCTGAGCAGTTCTTC. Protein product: CASSGLAGYAEQFF.

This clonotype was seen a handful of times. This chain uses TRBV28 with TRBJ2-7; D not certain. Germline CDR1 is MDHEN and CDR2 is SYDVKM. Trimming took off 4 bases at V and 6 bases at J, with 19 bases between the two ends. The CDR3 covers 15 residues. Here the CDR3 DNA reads TGTGCCAGCAGTTGGACCTCCGTCCCCCAGCCCGAGCAGTACTTC. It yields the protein CASSWTSVPQPEQYF.

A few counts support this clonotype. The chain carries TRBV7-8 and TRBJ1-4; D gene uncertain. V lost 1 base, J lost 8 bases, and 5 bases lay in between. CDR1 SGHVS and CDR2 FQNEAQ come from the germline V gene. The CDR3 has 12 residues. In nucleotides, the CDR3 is TGTGCCAGCAGCTTAGTGACCGAAAAACTGTTTTTT. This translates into CASSLVTEKLFF.

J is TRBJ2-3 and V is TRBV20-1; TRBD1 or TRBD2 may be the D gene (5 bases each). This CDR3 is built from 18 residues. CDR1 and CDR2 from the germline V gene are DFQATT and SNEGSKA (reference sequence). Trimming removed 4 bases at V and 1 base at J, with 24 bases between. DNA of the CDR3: TGCAGTGCTACCCGACACGGGACGGCCATCATCGGCACAGATACGCAGTATTTT. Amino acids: CSATRHGTAIIGTDTQYF.

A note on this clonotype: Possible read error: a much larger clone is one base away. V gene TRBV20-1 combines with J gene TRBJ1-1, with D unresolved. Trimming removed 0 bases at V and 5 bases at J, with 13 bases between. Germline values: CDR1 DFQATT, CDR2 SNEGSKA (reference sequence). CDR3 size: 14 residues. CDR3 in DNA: TGCAGTGCTAGAGAGCTCATGGGAGGGACTGAAGCTTTCTTT. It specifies CSARELMGGTEAFF.

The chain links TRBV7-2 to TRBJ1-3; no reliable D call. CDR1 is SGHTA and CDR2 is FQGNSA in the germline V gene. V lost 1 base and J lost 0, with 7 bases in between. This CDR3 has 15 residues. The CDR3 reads CASSLGADSGNTIYF. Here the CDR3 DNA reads TGTGCCAGCAGCTTAGGGGCAGACTCTGGAAACACCATATATTTT.

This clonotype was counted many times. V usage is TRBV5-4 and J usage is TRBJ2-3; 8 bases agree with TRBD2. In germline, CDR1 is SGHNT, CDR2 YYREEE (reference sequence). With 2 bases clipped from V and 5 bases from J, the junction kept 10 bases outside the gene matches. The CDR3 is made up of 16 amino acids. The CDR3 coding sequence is TGTGCCAGCAGCTTAAATCGGGGGGGCCTTGTAGATACGCAGTATTTT. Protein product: CASSLNRGGLVDTQYF. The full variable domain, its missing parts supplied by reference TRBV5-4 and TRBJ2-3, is ETGVTQSPTHLIKTRGQQVTLRCSSQSGHNTVSWYQQALGQGPQFIFQYYREEENGRGNFPPRFSGLQFPNYSSELNVNALELDDSALYLCASSLNRGGLVDTQYFGPGTRLTVL.

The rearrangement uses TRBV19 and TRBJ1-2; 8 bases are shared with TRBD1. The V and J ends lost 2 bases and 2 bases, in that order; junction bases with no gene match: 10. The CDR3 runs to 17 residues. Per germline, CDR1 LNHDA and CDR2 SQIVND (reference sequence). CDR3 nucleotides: TGTGCCAGTAGTATATCCAGGGGGCCATCGAGGAACTATGGCTACACCTTC. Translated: CASSISRGPSRNYGYTF.

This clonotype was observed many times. The CDR3 nucleotides are TGCGCCAGCAGCTTGGCCGGAATTCGGCACACTGAAGCTTTCTTT. Encoded protein: CASSLAGIRHTEAFF. The V and J genes are TRBV5-1 and TRBJ1-1; D not certain. With 0 bases removed from V and 3 bases from J, the gap between germline ends came to 12 bases. The germline CDR1 and CDR2 sequences are SGHRS and YFSETQ. The CDR3 contains 15 residues.

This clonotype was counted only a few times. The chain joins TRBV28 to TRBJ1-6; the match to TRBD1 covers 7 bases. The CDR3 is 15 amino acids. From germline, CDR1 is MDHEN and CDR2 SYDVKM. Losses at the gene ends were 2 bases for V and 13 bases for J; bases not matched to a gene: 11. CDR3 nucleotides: TGTGCCAGCAGTTTAGCTGACAGGGTAGCCAGTCCCCTCCACTTT. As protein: CASSLADRVASPLHF. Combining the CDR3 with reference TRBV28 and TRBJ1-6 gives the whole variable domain DVKVTQSSRYLVKRTGEKVFLECVQDMDHENMFWYRQDPGLGLRLIYFSYDVKMKEKGDIPEGYSVSREKKERFSLILESASTNQTSMYLCASSLADRVASPLHFGNGTRLTVT.

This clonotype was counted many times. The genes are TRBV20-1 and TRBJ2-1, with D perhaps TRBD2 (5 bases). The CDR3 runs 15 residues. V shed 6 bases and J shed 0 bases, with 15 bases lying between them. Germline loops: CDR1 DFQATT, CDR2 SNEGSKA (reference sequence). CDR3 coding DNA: TGCAGTGCCCTATCAGGACTTGGCTCCTACAATGAGCAGTTCTTC. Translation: CSALSGLGSYNEQFF.

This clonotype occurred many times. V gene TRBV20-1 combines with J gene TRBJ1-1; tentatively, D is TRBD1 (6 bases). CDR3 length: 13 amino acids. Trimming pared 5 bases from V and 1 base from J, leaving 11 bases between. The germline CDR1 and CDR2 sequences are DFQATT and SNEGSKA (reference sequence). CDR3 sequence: CSAEWDKNTEAFF. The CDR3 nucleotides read TGCAGTGCTGAATGGGACAAGAACACTGAAGCTTTCTTT.

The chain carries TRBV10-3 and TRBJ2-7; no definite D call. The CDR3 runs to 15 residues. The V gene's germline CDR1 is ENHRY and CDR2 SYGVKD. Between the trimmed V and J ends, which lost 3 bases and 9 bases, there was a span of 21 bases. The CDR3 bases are TGTGCCATCAGTGACCGGATGGACGGTGCCTCAGGGCAGTACTTC. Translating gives CAISDRMDGASGQYF.

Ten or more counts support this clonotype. Written as DNA, the CDR3 is TGTGCCAGCAGTTACTCACGGGGAGCGAGTCAGCCCCAGCATTTT. The encoded protein is CASSYSRGASQPQHF. The chain has TRBV6-5 and TRBJ1-5; D remains ambiguous. Per the germline V gene, CDR1 is MNHEY and CDR2 is SVGAGI. Trimming took off 0 bases at V and 6 bases at J, with 12 bases between the two ends. The CDR3 extends over 15 amino acids.

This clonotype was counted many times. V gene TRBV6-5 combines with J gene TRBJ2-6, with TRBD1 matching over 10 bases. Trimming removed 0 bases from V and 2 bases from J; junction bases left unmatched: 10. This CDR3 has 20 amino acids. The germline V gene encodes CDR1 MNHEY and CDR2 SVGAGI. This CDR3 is CASSYSKPGQGFAGANVLTF. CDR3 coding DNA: TGTGCCAGCAGTTACTCCAAGCCGGGACAGGGGTTTGCTGGGGCCAACGTCCTGACTTTC.

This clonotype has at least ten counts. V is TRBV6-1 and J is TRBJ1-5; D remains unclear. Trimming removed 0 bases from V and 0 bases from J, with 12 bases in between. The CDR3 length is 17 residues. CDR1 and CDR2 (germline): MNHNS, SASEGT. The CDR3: CASSEARQRYSNQPQHF. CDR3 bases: TGTGCCAGCAGTGAAGCGCGTCAGAGATATAGCAATCAGCCCCAGCATTTT.

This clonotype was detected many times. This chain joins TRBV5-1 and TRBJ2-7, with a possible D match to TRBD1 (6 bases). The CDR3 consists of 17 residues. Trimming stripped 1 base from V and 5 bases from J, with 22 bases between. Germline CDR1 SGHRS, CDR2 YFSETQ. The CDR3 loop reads CASSLTLRHQGRDEQYF. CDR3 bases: TGCGCCAGCAGCTTGACCCTGCGCCACCAGGGGCGCGACGAGCAGTACTTC.

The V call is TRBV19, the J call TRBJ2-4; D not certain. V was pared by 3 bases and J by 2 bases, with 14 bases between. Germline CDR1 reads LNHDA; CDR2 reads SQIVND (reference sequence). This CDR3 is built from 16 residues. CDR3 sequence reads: CASSMYGRASKNIQYF. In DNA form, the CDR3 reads TGTGCCAGTAGTATGTATGGAAGGGCGTCCAAAAACATTCAGTACTTC.

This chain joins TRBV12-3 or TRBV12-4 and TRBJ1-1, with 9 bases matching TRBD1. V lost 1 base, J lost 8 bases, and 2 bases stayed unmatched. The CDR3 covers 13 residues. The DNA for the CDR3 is TGTGCCAGCAGTTTAGGGACAGGGGCGGAAGCTTTCTTT. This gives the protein CASSLGTGAEAFF.

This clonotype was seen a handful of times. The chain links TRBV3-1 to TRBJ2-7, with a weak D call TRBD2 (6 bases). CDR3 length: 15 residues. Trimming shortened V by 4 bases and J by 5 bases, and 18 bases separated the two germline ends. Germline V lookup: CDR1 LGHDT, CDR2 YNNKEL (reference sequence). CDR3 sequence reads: CASSPRQLAKNEQYF. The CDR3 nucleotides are TGTGCCAGCAGCCCGAGGCAACTAGCAAAGAACGAGCAGTACTTC.

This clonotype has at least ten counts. The CDR3 sequence: CASSSPYYGTDTQYF. CDR3 sequence (DNA): TGTGCCAGCAGCTCTCCTTACTACGGCACAGATACGCAGTATTTT. This chain uses TRBV5-4 with TRBJ2-3; D unclear. This CDR3 is 15 amino acids long. Germline V CDR1 and CDR2: SGHNT, YYREEE (reference sequence). V was clipped by 3 bases and J by 1 base, with 12 bases between them.